What follows is one T cell receptor beta chain and its context. The germline V gene encodes CDR1 WSHSY and CDR2 SAAADI. V lost 0 bases and J lost 3; bases outside the gene matches: 6. The CDR3 spans 16 residues. The data derive from a study of blood T cell repertoires in COVID-19. Study summary: Spain, Italy and the United States supplied samples that represented acute and convalescent COVID-19. From T cells, B-cell-depleted T cells, or PBMCs came the material, which was cDNA or gDNA.

The table came from immunoSEQ multiplex PCR; TCRdb's copy has only in-frame clones and leaves some out. The sample carries around 300,000 clones, 70% to 90% recorded once. This receptor was obtained from a woman aged 30 to 39 with active or convalescent COVID-19. This rearrangement joins TRBV10-2 to TRBJ1-2; TRBD1 aligns across 8 bases. The sample comprised peripheral blood. CDR3 bases: TGCGCCAGCAGTGAGTCACCGACAGGGGAATACTATGGCTACACCTTC. Its translation is CASSESPTGEYYGYTF.